This T cell receptor beta chain was sequenced in a study of T cell responses to AZD1222 COVID-19 vaccine (dated by TCRdb to about 2021). Study-wide context: AZD1222 recipients given second doses at about 4 weeks or at about 12 weeks were pooled, since spike-specific TCR depth and breadth were not found to differ between the two schedules. A total of approximately 240 trial participants underwent TCR sequencing, of whom about 200 had received two doses of AZD1222 and some 26 had received two doses of the MenACWY control vaccine. Trial participants were enrolled by age into 18-55, 56-69 and 70-plus year subgroups, with roughly 160, 29 and 62 TCR-sequenced participants respectively. Study-level results and caveats: Participants were mostly white British and included more females than males, and it was suggested by the authors that clonal diversity may have been underestimated. Because no day 14 peak-response samples were available, the repertoires could be characterized only after the peak T cell response. Vaccine-associated CD4 TCRs spanned the whole spike protein, with dominant responses in regions 160-218 and 743-854. Spike-specific TCR breadth and depth rose significantly after two AZD1222 doses compared with day 0 and with MenACWY recipients. Conclusions about previously exposed vaccinees are limited because only five to seven AZD1222 recipients were SARS-CoV-2 seropositive at baseline. The 56-69-year group was small, and its depth increase did not reach significance, likely because of low power. Nearly half of unique spike-specific TCRs reportedly recognized epitopes outside regions mutated in the B.1.351 and B.1.1.7 variants.

On this clone itself: What this receptor recognizes is not known. Per-base quality was not reported, and no clone a single base away is much larger than it.

V is pared back by 6 bases and J by 2 bases, with 13 bases lying between the germline termini. Sequences SQVTM (CDR1) and ANQGSEA (CDR2) are obtained from the germline V gene. The CDR3 holds 13 amino acids from the cysteine to the phenylalanine. The CDR3 DNA has 39 bases and is translated from base 1. The CDR3 regions of human TCRbeta chains were subjected to immunosequencing. The published analysis was carried out like this. TCRs in the repertoires were matched against a reference library of SARS-CoV-2-specific TCRs that had been generated with the MIRA antigen-specificity platform. Breadth was defined as the fraction of unique TCRs that were SARS-CoV-2-associated, and depth was defined as the fraction of total T cells that were SARS-CoV-2-associated. Using the MIRA data, each spike-specific TCR was assigned both to the spike region to which the TCR was reactive and to a CD4 or CD8 class. Log10-transformed breadth and depth values were compared by one-way ANOVA with Sidak's multiple comparisons tests. Held by TCRdb, this immuneACCESS table contains in-frame sequences only and omits some clones. Under half of the omission traces to an unresolved V gene where checked; the cause of the rest is unknown. Clone size and V and J calls were adopted from that table, with D and trimming inferred from the DNA. In this sample the table shows around 260,000 clones, more than 85% of which occur a single time. Clones ranked in the top ten supply roughly 0.5% of the sample.

What the time point label conveys for this sample: baseline before first vaccination. Samples from vaccinated people were obtained from the UK trials COV001 and COV002, which included a single-blind randomized controlled phase 2/3 trial of AZD1222 (ChAdOx1 nCoV-19) in healthy adults. For TCRbeta chain sequencing, PBMC samples were collected from trial participants at day 0 and at day 28 after the second dose. The chain joins TRBV29-1 to TRBJ2-5; the D gene cannot be resolved beyond TRBD1 or TRBD2, each matching 5 bases. Sequencing was performed on peripheral blood, taken on day 0 of AZD1222 vaccination. This TCR came from an adult in good health. The CDR3: CSVLTGGQETQYF. The DNA sequence follows: TGCAGCGTCCTCACAGGAGGTCAAGAGACCCAGTACTTC. Reference TRBV29-1 and TRBJ2-5 genes cover what lies past the CDR3, so the full variable domain is SAVISQKPSRDICQRGTSLTIQCQVDSQVTMMFWYRQQPGQSLTLIATANQGSEATYESGFVIDKFPISRPNLTFSTLTVSNMSPEDSSIYLCSVLTGGQETQYFGPGTRLLVL.